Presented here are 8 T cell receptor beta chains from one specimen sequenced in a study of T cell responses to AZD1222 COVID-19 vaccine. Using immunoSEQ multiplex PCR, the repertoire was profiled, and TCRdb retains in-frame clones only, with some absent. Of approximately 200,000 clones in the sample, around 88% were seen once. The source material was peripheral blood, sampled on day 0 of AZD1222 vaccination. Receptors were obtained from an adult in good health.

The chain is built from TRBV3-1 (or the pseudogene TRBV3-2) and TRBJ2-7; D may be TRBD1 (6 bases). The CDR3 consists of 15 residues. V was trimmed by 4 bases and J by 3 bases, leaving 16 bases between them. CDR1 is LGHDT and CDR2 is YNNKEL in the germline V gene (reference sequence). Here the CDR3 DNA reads TGTGCCAGCAGCCCAAGGCCAGGGACAAACTACGAGCAGTACTTC. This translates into CASSPRPGTNYEQYF.

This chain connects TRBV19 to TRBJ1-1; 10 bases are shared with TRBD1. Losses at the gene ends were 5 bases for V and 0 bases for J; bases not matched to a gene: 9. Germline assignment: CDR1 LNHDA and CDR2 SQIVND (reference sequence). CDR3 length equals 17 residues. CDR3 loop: CASSSQGTGVLNTEAFF. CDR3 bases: TGTGCCAGTAGTTCTCAAGGGACAGGGGTTCTGAACACTGAAGCTTTCTTT.

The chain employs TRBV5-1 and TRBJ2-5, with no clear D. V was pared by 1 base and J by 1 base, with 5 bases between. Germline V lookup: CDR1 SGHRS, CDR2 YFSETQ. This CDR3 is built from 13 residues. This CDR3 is CASSLTAQETQYF. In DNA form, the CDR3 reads TGCGCCAGCAGCTTGACAGCCCAAGAGACCCAGTACTTC.

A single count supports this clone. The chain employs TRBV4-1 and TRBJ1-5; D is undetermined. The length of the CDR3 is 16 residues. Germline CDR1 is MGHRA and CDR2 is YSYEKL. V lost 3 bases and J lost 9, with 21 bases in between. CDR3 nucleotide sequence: TGCGCCAGCAGCCAGGAGCGGAACCCAACCTTTTGGCCCCAGCATTTT. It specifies CASSQERNPTFWPQHF.

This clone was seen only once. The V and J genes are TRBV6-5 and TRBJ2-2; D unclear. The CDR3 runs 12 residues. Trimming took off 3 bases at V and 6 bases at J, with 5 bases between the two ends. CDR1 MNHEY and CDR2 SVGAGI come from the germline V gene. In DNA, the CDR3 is TGTGCCAGCAGTTATTGGTCCGGGGAGCTGTTTTTT. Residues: CASSYWSGELFF.

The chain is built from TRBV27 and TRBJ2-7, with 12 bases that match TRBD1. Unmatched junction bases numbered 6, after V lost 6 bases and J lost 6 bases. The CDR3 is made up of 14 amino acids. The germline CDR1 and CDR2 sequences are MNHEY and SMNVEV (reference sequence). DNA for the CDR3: TGTGCCAGCAGATACAGGGACAGGGGGCGCGAGCAGTACTTC. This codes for CASRYRDRGREQYF.

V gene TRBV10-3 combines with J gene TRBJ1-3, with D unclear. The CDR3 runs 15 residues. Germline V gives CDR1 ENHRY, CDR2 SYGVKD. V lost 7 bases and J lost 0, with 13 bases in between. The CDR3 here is CAITSVERSGNTIYF. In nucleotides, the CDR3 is TGTGCCATCACCTCCGTCGAACGCTCTGGAAACACCATATATTTT.

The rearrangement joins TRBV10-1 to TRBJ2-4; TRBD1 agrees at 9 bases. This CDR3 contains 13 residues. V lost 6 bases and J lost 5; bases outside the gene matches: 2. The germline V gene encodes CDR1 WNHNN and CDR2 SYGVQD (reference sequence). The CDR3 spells CASSRTGENIQYF. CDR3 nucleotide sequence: TGCGCCAGCAGCCGGACAGGGGAAAACATTCAGTACTTC.